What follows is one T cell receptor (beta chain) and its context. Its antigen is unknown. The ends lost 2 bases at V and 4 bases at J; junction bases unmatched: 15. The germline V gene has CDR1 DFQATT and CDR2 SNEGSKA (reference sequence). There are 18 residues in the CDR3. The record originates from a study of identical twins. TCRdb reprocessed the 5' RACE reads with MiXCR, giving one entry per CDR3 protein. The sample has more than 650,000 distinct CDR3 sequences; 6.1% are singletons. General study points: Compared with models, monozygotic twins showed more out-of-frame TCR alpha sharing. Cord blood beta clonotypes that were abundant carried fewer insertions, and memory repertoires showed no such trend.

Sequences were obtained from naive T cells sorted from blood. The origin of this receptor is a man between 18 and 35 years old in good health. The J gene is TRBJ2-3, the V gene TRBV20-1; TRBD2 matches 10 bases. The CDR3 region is CSARSLQSGRAGSDTQYF. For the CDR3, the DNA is TGCAGTGCTAGATCGCTCCAAAGCGGGAGGGCCGGATCAGATACGCAGTATTTT.